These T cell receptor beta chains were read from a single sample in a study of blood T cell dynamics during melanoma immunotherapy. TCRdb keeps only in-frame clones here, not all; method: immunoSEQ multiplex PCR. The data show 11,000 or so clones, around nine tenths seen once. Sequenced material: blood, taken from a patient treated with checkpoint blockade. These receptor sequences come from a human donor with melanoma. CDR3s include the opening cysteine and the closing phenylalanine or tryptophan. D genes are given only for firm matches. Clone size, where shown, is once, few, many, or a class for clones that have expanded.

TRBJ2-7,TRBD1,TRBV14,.,CASSPEGTGRHEQYF,TGTGCCAGCAGCCCCGAGGGGACAGGGAGACACGAGCAGTACTTC
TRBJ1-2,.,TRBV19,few,CASKRGTNYGYTF,TGTGCCAGTAAGCGCGGAACTAACTATGGCTACACCTTC
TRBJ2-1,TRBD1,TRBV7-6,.,CASSLRTGDSDEQFF,TGTGCCAGCAGCTTACGGACAGGGGATTCGGATGAGCAGTTCTTC
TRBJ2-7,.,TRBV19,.,CATRGGVTPYEQYF,TGTGCCACCAGGGGCGGGGTCACTCCTTACGAGCAGTACTTC
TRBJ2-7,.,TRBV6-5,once,CASSYSSEGGYEQYF,TGTGCCAGCAGTTACTCGTCGGAGGGAGGTTACGAGCAGTACTTC
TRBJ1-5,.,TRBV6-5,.,CASSRDIFQPQHF,TGTGCCAGCAGTAGGGACATTTTCCAGCCCCAGCATTTT
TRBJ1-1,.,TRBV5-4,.,CASSLGPLGTEAFF,TGTGCCAGCAGCTTGGGACCTCTGGGGACTGAAGCTTTCTTT
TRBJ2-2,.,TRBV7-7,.,CASSPAVRGTGELFF,TGTGCCAGCAGCCCCGCAGTAAGGGGCACCGGGGAGCTGTTTTTT
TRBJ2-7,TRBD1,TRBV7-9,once,CASSQDRGAAEQYF,TGTGCCAGCAGCCAGGACAGGGGAGCGGCCGAGCAGTACTTC
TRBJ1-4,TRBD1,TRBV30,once,CAWRPGQGLNEKLFF,TGTGCCTGGAGGCCGGGACAGGGCCTTAATGAAAAACTGTTTTTT
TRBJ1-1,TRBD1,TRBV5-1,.,CASSWTGTGNTEAFF,TGCGCCAGCAGCTGGACCGGGACAGGGAACACTGAAGCTTTCTTT
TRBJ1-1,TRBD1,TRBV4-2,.,CASSQGRGQGSTEAFF,TGTGCCAGCAGCCAAGGGCGAGGACAGGGAAGCACTGAAGCTTTCTTT
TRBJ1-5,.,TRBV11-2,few,CASSLEGGSPQHF,TGTGCCAGCAGCTTAGAGGGGGGGTCGCCCCAGCATTTT
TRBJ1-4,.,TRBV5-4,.,CASSPGGNLGGEKLFF,TGTGCCAGCAGCCCCGGGGGAAACCTTGGGGGGGAAAAACTGTTTTTT
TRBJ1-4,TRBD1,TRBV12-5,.,CASGLGVGPGQNNEKLFF,TGTGCTAGTGGTTTGGGTGTCGGGCCGGGACAGAATAATGAAAAACTGTTTTTT
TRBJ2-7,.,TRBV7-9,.,CASRDSSYEQYF,TGTGCCAGCAGGGACAGCTCCTACGAGCAGTACTTC
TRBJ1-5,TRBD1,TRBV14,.,CASSGGTGVNQPQHF,TGTGCCAGCAGCGGCGGGACAGGGGTAAATCAGCCCCAGCATTTT
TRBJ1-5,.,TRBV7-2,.,CASSAGSGGNQPQHF,TGTGCCAGCAGTGCGGGGTCAGGTGGGAATCAGCCCCAGCATTTT
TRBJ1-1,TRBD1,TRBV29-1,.,CSVDRGTNTEAFF,TGCAGCGTGGACAGGGGGACGAACACTGAAGCTTTCTTT
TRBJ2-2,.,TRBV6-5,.,CASSYSIVNTGELFF,TGTGCCAGCAGTTACTCGATCGTGAACACCGGGGAGCTGTTTTTT
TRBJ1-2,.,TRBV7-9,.,CASSLAAGSFGHGYTF,TGTGCCAGCAGCTTAGCGGCAGGGAGCTTCGGCCATGGCTACACCTTC
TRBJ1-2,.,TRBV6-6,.,CASSYVAGANYGYTF,TGTGCCAGCAGTTACGTTGCAGGGGCTAACTATGGCTACACCTTC
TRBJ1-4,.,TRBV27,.,CASSPWHIATNEKLFF,TGTGCCAGCAGTCCCTGGCACATAGCAACTAATGAAAAACTGTTTTTT
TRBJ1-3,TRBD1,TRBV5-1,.,CASSLGTGGGSGNTIYF,TGCGCCAGCAGCTTGGGGACAGGGGGTGGCTCTGGAAACACCATATATTTT
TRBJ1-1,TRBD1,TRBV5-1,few,CASSLTGGGEAFF,TGCGCCAGCAGCTTGACAGGGGGCGGGGAAGCTTTCTTT
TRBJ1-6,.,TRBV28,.,CASSLDDRSGSPLHF,TGTGCCAGCAGTTTAGATGACAGGTCCGGCTCACCCCTCCACTTT
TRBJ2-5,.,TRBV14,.,CASSQDRAGETQYF,TGTGCCAGCAGCCAAGATCGGGCTGGAGAGACCCAGTACTTC
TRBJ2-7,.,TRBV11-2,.,CASTGGQGRAYEQYF,TGTGCCAGCACTGGAGGCCAGGGGAGGGCCTACGAGCAGTACTTC
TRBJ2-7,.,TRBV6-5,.,CASSSNSYEQYF,TGTGCCAGCAGTTCTAACTCTTACGAGCAGTACTTC
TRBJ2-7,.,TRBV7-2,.,CASSLGLGSSEQYF,TGTGCCAGCAGCTTAGGCTTAGGGTCAAGCGAGCAGTACTTC
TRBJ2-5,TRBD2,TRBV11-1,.,CASSLVAGVLQETQYF,TGTGCCAGCAGCTTAGTTGCGGGGGTCCTCCAAGAGACCCAGTACTTC
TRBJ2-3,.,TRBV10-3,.,CAISQADTQYF,TGTGCCATTTCCCAGGCAGATACGCAGTATTTT
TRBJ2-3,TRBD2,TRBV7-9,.,CASSWRTSGGTDTQYF,TGTGCCAGCAGCTGGAGGACTAGCGGGGGGACAGATACGCAGTATTTT
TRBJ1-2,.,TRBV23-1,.,CASTPDLGGYTF,TGCGCCAGCACCCCGGACCTCGGGGGCTACACCTTC
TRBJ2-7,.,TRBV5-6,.,CASSPTVPYEQYF,TGTGCCAGCAGCCCGACAGTCCCTTACGAGCAGTACTTC
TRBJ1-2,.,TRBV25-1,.,CASWDVAEGYTF,TGTGCCAGCTGGGACGTAGCGGAAGGCTACACCTTC